The 4 T cell receptor beta chains reported below all come from one sample, sequenced in a study of chemoradiotherapy in HPV16-positive cancers. Some clones are missing from TCRdb's copy, which holds only in-frame ones; the method was immunoSEQ multiplex PCR. Seen here are approximately 38,000 clones, roughly 75% observed once, and the top ten hold 3% to 4%. Sequenced material: blood, taken from a patient who underwent chemoradiotherapy. The source of these receptors is a human donor with HPV-associated anogenital cancer.

The rearrangement uses TRBV5-6 and TRBJ1-6; possibly TRBD1 for D (5 bases). Germline CDR1 and CDR2: SGHDT and YYEEEE. The V end lost 4 bases, the J end lost 0 bases, and 8 bases lay between the germline ends. The CDR3 covers 15 residues. CDR3 sequence: CASSHDSSYNSPLHF. The DNA of the CDR3 is TGTGCCAGCAGCCACGACAGCTCCTATAATTCACCCCTCCACTTT.

The chain carries TRBV7-2 and TRBJ2-2, with D unclear. V lost 3 bases to trimming and J lost 6 bases, with 8 bases between them. Per germline, CDR1 SGHTA and CDR2 FQGNSA. CDR3 length: 13 amino acids. The CDR3 bases are TGTGCCAGCAGCTTTATAGGGCCCGGGGAGCTGTTTTTT. It specifies CASSFIGPGELFF.

V is TRBV7-9 and J is TRBJ1-1; a possible D gene is TRBD1 (5 bases). The CDR3 covers 16 residues. Germline assignment: CDR1 SEHNR and CDR2 FQNEAQ (reference sequence). Trimming stripped 2 bases from V and 1 base from J, with 14 bases between. The CDR3 nucleotides read TGTGCCAGCAGCTTATCCCGGGGGGGATCGAACACTGAAGCTTTCTTT. Protein sequence: CASSLSRGGSNTEAFF. Combining the CDR3 with reference TRBV7-9 and TRBJ1-1 gives the whole variable domain DTGVSQNPRHKITKRGQNVTFRCDPISEHNRLYWYRQTLGQGPEFLTYFQNEAQLEKSRLLSDRFSAERPKGSFSTLEIQRTEQGDSAMYLCASSLSRGGSNTEAFFGQGTRLTVV.

This sequence joins TRBV29-1 and TRBJ2-5; no definite D call. V lost 0 bases and J lost 1, with 12 bases in between. The CDR3 is 15 residues long. The germline V gene has CDR1 SQVTM and CDR2 ANQGSEA. The CDR3 reads CSVEDLLSIQETQYF. The DNA of the CDR3 is TGCAGCGTTGAAGATCTCCTGAGTATCCAAGAGACCCAGTACTTC.